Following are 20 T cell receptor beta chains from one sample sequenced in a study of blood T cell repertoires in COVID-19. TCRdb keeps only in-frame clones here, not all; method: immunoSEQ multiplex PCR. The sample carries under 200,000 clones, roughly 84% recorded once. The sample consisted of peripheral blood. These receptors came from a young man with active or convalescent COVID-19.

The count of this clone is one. Here the CDR3 DNA reads TGTGCCAGCAGCTTAGACAGACAGGTCGGATGGGACACCGGGGAGCTGTTTTTT. Protein sequence: CASSLDRQVGWDTGELFF. J is TRBJ2-2 and V is TRBV7-6, with a tentative D call TRBD1 (6 bases). Germline V gene data show CDR1 as SGHVS and CDR2 as FNYEAQ. V was shortened by 1 base and J by 3 bases, with 18 bases between the two germline ends. The CDR3 runs to 18 residues.

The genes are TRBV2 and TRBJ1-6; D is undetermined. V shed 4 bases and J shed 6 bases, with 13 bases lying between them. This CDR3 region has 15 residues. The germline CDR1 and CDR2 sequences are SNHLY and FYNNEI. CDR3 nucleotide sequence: TGTGCCAGCAGTGGGGCCCGGTCGGTTAATTCACCCCTCCACTTT. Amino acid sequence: CASSGARSVNSPLHF.

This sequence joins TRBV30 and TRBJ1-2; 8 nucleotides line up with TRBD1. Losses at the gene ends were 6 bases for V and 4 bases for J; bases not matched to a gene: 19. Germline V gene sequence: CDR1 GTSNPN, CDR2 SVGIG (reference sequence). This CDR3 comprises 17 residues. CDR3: CACHGTGFFLRTYGYTF. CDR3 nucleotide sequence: TGTGCCTGCCATGGGACAGGATTCTTTCTTAGGACCTATGGCTACACCTTC. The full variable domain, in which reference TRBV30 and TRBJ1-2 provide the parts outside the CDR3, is SQTIHQWPATLVQPVGSPLSLECTVEGTSNPNLYWYRQAAGRGLQLLFYSVGIGQISSEVPQNLSASRPQDRQFILSSKKLLLSDSGFYLCACHGTGFFLRTYGYTFGSGTRLTVV.

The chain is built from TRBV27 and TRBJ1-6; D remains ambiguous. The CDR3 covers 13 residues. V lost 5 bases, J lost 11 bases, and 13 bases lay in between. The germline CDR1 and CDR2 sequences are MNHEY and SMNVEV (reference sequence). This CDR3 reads CASSVSVEAPLHF. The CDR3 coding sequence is TGTGCCAGCAGTGTCTCGGTAGAAGCACCCCTCCACTTT.

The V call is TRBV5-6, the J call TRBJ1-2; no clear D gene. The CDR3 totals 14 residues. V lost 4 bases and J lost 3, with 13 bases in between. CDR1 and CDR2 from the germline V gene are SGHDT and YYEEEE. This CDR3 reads CASSPLQDYYGYTF. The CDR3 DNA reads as TGTGCCAGCAGCCCCCTCCAGGACTACTATGGCTACACCTTC.

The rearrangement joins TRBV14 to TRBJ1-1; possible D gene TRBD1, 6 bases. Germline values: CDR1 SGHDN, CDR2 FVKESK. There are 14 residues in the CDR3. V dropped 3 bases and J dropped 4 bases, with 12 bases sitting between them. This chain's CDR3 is CASSQRTEPTEAFF. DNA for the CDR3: TGTGCCAGCAGCCAGAGGACAGAGCCCACTGAAGCTTTCTTT.

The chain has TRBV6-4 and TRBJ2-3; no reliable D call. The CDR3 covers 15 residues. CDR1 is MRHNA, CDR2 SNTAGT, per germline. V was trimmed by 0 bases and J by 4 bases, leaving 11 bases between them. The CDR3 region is CASSDSGSEADTQYF. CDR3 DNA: TGTGCCAGCAGTGACTCGGGTAGTGAGGCAGATACGCAGTATTTT.

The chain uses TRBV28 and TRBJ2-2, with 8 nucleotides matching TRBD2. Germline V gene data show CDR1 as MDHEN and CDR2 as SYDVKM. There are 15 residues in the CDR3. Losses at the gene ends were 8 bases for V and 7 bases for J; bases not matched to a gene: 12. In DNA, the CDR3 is TGTGCCAGCGGGGCTCCCAGCGGGAGAGGCGGGGAGCTGTTTTTT. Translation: CASGAPSGRGGELFF.

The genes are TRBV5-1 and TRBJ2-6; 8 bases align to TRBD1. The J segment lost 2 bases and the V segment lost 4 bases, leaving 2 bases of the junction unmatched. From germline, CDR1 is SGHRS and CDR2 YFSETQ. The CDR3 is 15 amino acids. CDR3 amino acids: CASSPRGPGANVLTF. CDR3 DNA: TGCGCCAGCAGCCCCAGGGGGCCTGGGGCCAACGTCCTGACTTTC.

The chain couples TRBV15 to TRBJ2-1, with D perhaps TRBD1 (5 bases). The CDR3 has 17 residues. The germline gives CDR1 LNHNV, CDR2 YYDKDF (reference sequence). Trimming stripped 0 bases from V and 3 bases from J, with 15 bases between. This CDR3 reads CATSRDGRRGRYNEQFF. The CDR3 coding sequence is TGTGCCACCAGCAGAGATGGAAGAAGGGGCCGCTACAATGAGCAGTTCTTC.

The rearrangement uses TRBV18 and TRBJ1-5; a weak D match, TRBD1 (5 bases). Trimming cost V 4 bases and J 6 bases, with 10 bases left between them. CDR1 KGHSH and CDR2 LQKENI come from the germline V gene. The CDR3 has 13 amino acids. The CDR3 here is CASSLVQGQPQHF. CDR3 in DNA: TGTGCCAGCTCACTTGTGCAGGGTCAGCCCCAGCATTTT.

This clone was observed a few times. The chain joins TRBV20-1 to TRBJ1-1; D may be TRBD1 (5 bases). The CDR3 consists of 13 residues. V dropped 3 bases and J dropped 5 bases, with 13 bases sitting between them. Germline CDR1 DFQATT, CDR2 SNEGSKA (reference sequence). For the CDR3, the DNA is TGCAGTGCTAGTCCGCCAGGGAAGACTGAAGCTTTCTTT. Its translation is CSASPPGKTEAFF.

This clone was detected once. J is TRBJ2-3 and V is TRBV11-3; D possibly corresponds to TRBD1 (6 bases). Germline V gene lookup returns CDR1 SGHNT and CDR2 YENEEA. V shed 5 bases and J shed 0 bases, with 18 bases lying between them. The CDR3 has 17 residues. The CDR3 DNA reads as TGTGCCAGCAGCCCGGACAGATCTTCCCTTAGCACAGATACGCAGTATTTT. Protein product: CASSPDRSSLSTDTQYF.

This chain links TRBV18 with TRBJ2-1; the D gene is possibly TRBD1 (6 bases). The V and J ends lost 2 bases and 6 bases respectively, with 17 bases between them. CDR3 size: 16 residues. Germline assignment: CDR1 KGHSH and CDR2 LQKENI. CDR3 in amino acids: CASSPFTGFQANEQFF. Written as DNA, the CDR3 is TGTGCCAGCTCACCATTTACAGGGTTCCAAGCCAATGAGCAGTTCTTC.

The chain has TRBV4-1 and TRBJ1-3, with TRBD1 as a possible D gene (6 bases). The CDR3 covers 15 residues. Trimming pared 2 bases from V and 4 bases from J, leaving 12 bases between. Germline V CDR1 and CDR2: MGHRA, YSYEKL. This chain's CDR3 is CASSQRQGTGNTIYF. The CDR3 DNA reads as TGCGCCAGCAGCCAACGGCAGGGGACCGGAAACACCATATATTTT.

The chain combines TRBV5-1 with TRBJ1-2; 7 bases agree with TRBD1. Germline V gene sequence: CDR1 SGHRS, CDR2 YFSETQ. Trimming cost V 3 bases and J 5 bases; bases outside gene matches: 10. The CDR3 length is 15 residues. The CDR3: CASSSGQDWGYGYTF. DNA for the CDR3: TGCGCCAGCAGCTCCGGACAGGACTGGGGGTATGGCTACACCTTC.

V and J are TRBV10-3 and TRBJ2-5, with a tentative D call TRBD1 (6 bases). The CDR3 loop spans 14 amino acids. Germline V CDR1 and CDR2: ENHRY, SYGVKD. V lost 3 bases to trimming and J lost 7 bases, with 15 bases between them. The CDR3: CAISEDRTTGTQYF. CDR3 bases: TGTGCCATCAGTGAAGACAGGACCACGGGGACCCAGTACTTC.

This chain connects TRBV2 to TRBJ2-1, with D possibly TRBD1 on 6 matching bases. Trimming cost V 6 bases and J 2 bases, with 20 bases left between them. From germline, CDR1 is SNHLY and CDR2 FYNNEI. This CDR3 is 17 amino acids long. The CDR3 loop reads CASRLHRVQLAYNEQFF. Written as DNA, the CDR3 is TGTGCCAGCAGGCTCCACAGGGTGCAGTTAGCCTACAATGAGCAGTTCTTC.

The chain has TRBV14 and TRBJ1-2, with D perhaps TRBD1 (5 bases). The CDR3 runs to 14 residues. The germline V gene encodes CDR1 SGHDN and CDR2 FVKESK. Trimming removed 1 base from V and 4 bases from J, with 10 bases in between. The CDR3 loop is CASSQVMGLYGYTF. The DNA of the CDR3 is TGTGCCAGCAGCCAAGTCATGGGGCTCTATGGCTACACCTTC. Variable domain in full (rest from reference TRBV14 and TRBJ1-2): EAGVTQFPSHSVIEKGQTVTLRCDPISGHDNLYWYRRVMGKEIKFLLHFVKESKQDESGMPNNRFLAERTGGTYSTLKVQPAELEDSGVYFCASSQVMGLYGYTFGSGTRLTVV.

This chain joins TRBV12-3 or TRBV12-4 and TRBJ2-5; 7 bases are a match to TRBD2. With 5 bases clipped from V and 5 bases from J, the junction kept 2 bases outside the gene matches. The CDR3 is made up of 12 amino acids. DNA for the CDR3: TGTGCCAGCAGTCGGGGGGTTGAGACCCAGTACTTC. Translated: CASSRGVETQYF.